The 9 T cell receptor beta chains given below trace back to one sample, sequenced in a study of blood T cell repertoires in COVID-19. This table comes from immunoSEQ multiplex PCR, and its TCRdb copy is limited to in-frame clones, with some not included. The profile shows about 180,000 clones, more than 70% of them singletons. The sample taken for sequencing was PBMCs or T cells enriched from blood (not recorded which). These receptors originate from a man between 40 and 49 years old who had recovered from COVID-19.

This clone was seen only once. The chain uses TRBV27 and TRBJ2-3; TRBD2 agrees at 9 bases. This CDR3 comprises 15 residues. J lost 0 bases, V lost 4 bases, and 2 bases had no gene match. CDR1 MNHEY and CDR2 SMNVEV come from the germline V gene (reference sequence). The CDR3 reads CASSWLAGSTDTQYF. CDR3 in DNA: TGTGCCAGCAGTTGGCTAGCGGGGAGCACAGATACGCAGTATTTT.

The chain has TRBV12-3 or TRBV12-4 and TRBJ2-7; the match to TRBD1 covers 7 bases. The V segment lost 6 bases and the J segment 3 bases; nucleotides outside the gene matches: 5. The CDR3 is 13 residues long. In DNA, the CDR3 is TGTGCCAGCAGACCGACAGGGAGCTACGAGCAGTACTTC. It encodes CASRPTGSYEQYF.

This clone has just one count. The chain is built from TRBV7-2 and TRBJ2-7; weak D call: TRBD2 (6 bases). The CDR3 runs to 16 residues. Germline V gives CDR1 SGHTA, CDR2 FQGNSA. Trimming took off 1 base at V and 0 bases at J, with 13 bases between the two ends. The CDR3 bases are TGTGCCAGCAGCTTAGAGGTAGCGGTAAGCTCCTACGAGCAGTACTTC. Its translation: CASSLEVAVSSYEQYF.

This clone has just one count. The chain has TRBV10-3 and TRBJ1-5; D may be TRBD1 (5 bases). The CDR3 runs 13 residues. Germline V gene lookup returns CDR1 ENHRY and CDR2 SYGVKD. Trimming stripped 3 bases from V and 6 bases from J, with 9 bases between. Here the CDR3 reads CAISDRGIQPQHF. CDR3 sequence (DNA): TGTGCCATCAGTGATCGGGGGATTCAGCCCCAGCATTTT.

In DNA form, the CDR3 reads TGTGCCAGCAGCCTCCGGGACACCTACTATGGCTACACCTTC. It codes for CASSLRDTYYGYTF. This chain uses TRBV28 with TRBJ1-2; possible D gene TRBD1, 6 bases. This CDR3 contains 14 residues. CDR1 is MDHEN and CDR2 is SYDVKM in the germline V gene. V lost 6 bases and J lost 3, with 14 bases in between.

The V and J genes are TRBV14 and TRBJ2-7; no firm D call. The germline V and J ends were trimmed by 4 bases and 6 bases, with 10 bases remaining between them. Looked up from germline, CDR1 is SGHDN and CDR2 is FVKESK. This CDR3 is built from 12 residues. The CDR3 here is CASSLSRSEQYF. CDR3 coding DNA: TGTGCCAGCAGCCTAAGCCGAAGCGAGCAGTACTTC.

The chain couples TRBV27 to TRBJ1-5; D remains unclear. Germline CDR1 is MNHEY and CDR2 is SMNVEV (reference sequence). V lost 7 bases, J lost 3 bases, and 16 bases lay in between. The CDR3 has 15 residues. This CDR3 is CASMNTRVYNQPQHF. The CDR3 DNA reads as TGTGCCAGCATGAACACACGGGTGTACAATCAGCCCCAGCATTTT.

On this clone: Other DNA sequences from this sample encode an identical CDR3 as well. The genes are TRBV4-2 and TRBJ2-7; unclear D gene. Germline V gene lookup returns CDR1 LGHNA and CDR2 YNFKEQ. Trimming left V 1 base short and J 2 bases short, with 9 bases between. The CDR3 is made up of 14 amino acids. The CDR3 sequence is CASSQGAGTYEQYF. In nucleotides, the CDR3 is TGTGCCAGCAGCCAAGGAGCAGGTACCTACGAGCAGTACTTC.

The chain carries TRBV9 and TRBJ1-6; no clear D. CDR3 size: 13 residues. Germline CDR1 SGDLS, CDR2 YYNGEE. V shed 0 bases and J shed 10 bases, with 8 bases lying between them. The CDR3 DNA follows: TGTGCCAGCAGCGTAGCCGGTAAATCACCCCTCCACTTT. Translating it yields CASSVAGKSPLHF.